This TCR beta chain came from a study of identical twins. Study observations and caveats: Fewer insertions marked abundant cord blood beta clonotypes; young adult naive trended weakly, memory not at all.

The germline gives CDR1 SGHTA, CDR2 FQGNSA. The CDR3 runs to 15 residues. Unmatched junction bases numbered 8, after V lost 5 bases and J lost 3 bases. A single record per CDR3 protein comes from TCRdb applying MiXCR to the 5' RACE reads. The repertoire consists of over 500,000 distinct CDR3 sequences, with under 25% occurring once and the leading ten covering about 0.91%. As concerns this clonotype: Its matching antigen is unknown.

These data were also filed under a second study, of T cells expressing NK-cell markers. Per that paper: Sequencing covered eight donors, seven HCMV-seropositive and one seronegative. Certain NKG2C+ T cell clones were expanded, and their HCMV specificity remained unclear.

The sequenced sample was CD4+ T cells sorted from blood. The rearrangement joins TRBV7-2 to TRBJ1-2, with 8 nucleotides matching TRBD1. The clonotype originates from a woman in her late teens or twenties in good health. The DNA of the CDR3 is TGTGCCAGCAGCCCCAGGACAGGGAGGGACTATGGCTACACCTTC. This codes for CASSPRTGRDYGYTF.